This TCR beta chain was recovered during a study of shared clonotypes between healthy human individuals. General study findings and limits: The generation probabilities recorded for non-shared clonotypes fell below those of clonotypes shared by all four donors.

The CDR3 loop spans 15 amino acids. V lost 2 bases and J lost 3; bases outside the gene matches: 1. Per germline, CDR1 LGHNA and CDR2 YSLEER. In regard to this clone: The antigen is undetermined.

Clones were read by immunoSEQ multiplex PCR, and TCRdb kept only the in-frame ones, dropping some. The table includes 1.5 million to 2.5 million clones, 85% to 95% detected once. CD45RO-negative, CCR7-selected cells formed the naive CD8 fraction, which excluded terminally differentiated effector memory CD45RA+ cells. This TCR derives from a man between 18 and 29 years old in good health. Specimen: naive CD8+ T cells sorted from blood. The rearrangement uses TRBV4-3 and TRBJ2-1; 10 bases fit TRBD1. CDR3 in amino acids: CASSQRDRGYNEQFF. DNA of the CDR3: TGCGCCAGCAGCCAACGGGACAGGGGCTACAATGAGCAGTTCTTC.